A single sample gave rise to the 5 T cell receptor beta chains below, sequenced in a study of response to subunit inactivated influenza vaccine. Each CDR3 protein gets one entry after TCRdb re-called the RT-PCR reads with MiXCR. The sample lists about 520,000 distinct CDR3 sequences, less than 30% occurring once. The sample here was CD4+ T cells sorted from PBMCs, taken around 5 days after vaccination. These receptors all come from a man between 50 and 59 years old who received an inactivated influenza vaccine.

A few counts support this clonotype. The CDR3 DNA reads as TGTGCCAGCAGCGCGCGTCCTTATGGTGAGCAGTTCTTC. This codes for CASSARPYGEQFF. This sequence joins TRBV11-3 and TRBJ2-1; D uncertain. CDR3 size: 13 residues. Trimming cost V 5 bases and J 9 bases, with 14 bases left between them. CDR1 is SGHNT, CDR2 YENEEA, per germline.

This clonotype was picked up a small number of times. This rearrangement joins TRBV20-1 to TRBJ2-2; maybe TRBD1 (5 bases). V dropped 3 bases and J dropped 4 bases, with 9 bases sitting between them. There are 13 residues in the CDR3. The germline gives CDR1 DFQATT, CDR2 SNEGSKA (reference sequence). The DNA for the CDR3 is TGCAGTGCTAGTGTAGACAGCACCGGGGAGCTGTTTTTT. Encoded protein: CSASVDSTGELFF.

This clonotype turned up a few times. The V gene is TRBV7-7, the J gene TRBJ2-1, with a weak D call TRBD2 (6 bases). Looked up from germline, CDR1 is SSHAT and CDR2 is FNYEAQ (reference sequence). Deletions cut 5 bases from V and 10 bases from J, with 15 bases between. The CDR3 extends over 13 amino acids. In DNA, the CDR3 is TGTGCCAGCAGCCGGTCGGAGGGTAGGGAGCAGTTCTTC. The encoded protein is CASSRSEGREQFF.

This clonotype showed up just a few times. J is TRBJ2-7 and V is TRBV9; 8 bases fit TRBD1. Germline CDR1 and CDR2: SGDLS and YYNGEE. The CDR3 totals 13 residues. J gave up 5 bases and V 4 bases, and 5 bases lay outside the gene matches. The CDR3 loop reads CASSLDRADEQYF. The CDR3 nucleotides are TGTGCCAGCAGCTTGGACAGGGCGGACGAGCAGTACTTC.

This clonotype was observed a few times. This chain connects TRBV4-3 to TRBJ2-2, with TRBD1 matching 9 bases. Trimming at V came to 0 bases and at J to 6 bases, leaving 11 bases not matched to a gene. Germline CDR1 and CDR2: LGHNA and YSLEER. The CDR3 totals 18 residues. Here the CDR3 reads CASSQDLIQQGASGELFF. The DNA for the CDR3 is TGCGCCAGCAGCCAAGATCTAATACAACAGGGGGCTTCCGGGGAGCTGTTTTTT.